Below, 17 T cell receptor beta chains from the same sample are listed, as sequenced in a study of T cells after yellow fever vaccination. Each CDR3 protein gets one entry after TCRdb re-called the 5' RACE reads with MiXCR. The data contain a few hundred thousand distinct CDR3 sequences, 8% to 9.5% of them seen just once; the ten biggest clones take up approximately 15%. Here the sequenced sample was PBMCs, taken more than 35 days after the first yellow fever vaccination. Source of these receptors: a man between 18 and 35 years old who received the YFV17D yellow fever vaccine.

The chain combines TRBV2 with TRBJ2-1; 13 bases line up with TRBD2. The length of the CDR3 is 17 residues. Trimming cost V 4 bases and J 4 bases; bases outside gene matches: 7. Looked up from germline, CDR1 is SNHLY and CDR2 is FYNNEI. The DNA of the CDR3 is TGTGCCAGCAGTGTGTCCCTACTAGCGGGGGGGTACAATGAGCAGTTCTTC. Translation gives CASSVSLLAGGYNEQFF. Using reference TRBV2 and TRBJ2-1 for the parts outside the CDR3, the full variable domain is EPEVTQTPSHQVTQMGQEVILRCVPISNHLYFYWYRQILGQKVEFLVSFYNNEISEKSEIFDDQFSVERPDGSNFTLKIRSTKLEDSAMYFCASSVSLLAGGYNEQFFGPGTRLTVL.

This clonotype was seen only a few times. This sequence joins TRBV27 and TRBJ2-7; 9 bases are a match to TRBD1. This CDR3 has 13 amino acids. The germline V gene has CDR1 MNHEY and CDR2 SMNVEV (reference sequence). The J segment lost 4 bases and the V segment lost 5 bases, leaving 3 bases of the junction unmatched. The CDR3 DNA follows: TGTGCCAGCAGTAGAGGGACAGGGTACGAGCAGTACGTC. Its translation is CASSRGTGYEQYV.

The table lists this clonotype with many counts. The DNA for the CDR3 is TGTGCCAGCAGGCCACGCGGGGAAAACATTCAGTACTTC. Residues: CASRPRGENIQYF. The V gene is TRBV7-2, the J gene TRBJ2-4, with D possibly matching TRBD2 (6 bases). V was pared by 6 bases and J by 5 bases, with 11 bases between. CDR3 length: 13 amino acids. The germline V gene has CDR1 SGHTA and CDR2 FQGNSA.

This clonotype was observed many times. This sequence joins TRBV6-2 or TRBV6-3 and TRBJ1-1; maybe TRBD1 (5 bases). Germline V CDR1 and CDR2: MNHEY, SVGEGT. This CDR3 region has 14 residues. Between the trimmed V and J ends, which lost 4 bases and 0 bases, there was a span of 9 bases. DNA for the CDR3: TGTGCCAGCAGTTCAGGGACGGTGAACACTGAAGCTTTCTTT. Translating it yields CASSSGTVNTEAFF.

In this sample, this clonotype turned up a few times. This rearrangement joins TRBV10-3 to TRBJ2-3, with 8 nucleotides matching TRBD2. The germline CDR1 and CDR2 sequences are ENHRY and SYGVKD. This CDR3 has 13 amino acids. With V trimmed by 6 bases and J by 4 bases, 3 bases remained unmatched. CDR3 sequence: CAISGGAPDTQYF. The CDR3 nucleotides are TGTGCCATCAGCGGGGGGGCACCAGATACGCAGTATTTT.

This clonotype was detected a few times. V is TRBV7-2 and J is TRBJ2-3; 8 bases are shared with TRBD2. J lost 2 bases, V lost 4 bases, and 5 bases had no gene match. CDR1 and CDR2 from the germline V gene are SGHTA and FQGNSA. CDR3 size: 15 residues. CDR3 coding DNA: TGTGCCAGCAGCTCCCGGGGGGGGGACACAGATACGCAGTATTTT. Translating gives CASSSRGGDTDTQYF.

This clonotype was recorded at least ten times. This sequence joins TRBV6-5 and TRBJ2-5, with D perhaps matching TRBD2 (6 bases). Trimming removed 2 bases from V and 2 bases from J, with 18 bases in between. The CDR3 consists of 17 residues. Per the germline V gene, CDR1 is MNHEY and CDR2 is SVGAGI. The CDR3 region is CASSYAGTRAGQETQYF. In DNA form, the CDR3 reads TGTGCCAGCAGTTACGCCGGGACCCGCGCGGGGCAAGAGACCCAGTACTTC.

The gene calls are TRBV19 and TRBJ2-1; 8 nucleotides line up with TRBD1. The CDR3 is 15 residues long. CDR1 is LNHDA, CDR2 SQIVND, per germline (reference sequence). The junction had 5 bases not matched to a gene; V was cut back by 1 base and J by 6 bases. This CDR3 reads CASSIARGRFNEQFF. As DNA, the CDR3 is TGTGCCAGTAGTATAGCCAGGGGGCGATTCAATGAGCAGTTCTTC.

The sample holds a few counts of this clonotype. The chain couples TRBV28 to TRBJ2-3; 7 bases are shared with TRBD2. V gave up 4 bases and J gave up 3 bases; unmatched junction bases: 10. Germline loops: CDR1 MDHEN, CDR2 SYDVKM. The CDR3 covers 16 residues. In nucleotides, the CDR3 is TGTGCCAGCAGTTCCAGGCAGCGGGGAGGGACAGATACGCAGTATTTT. Its translation is CASSSRQRGGTDTQYF.

This clonotype was counted a few times. CDR3 bases: TGTGCCAGCTCACCACCGCTCGGGGAGACCCAGTACTTC. Protein: CASSPPLGETQYF. This chain connects TRBV18 to TRBJ2-5; D not resolved. V was trimmed by 0 bases and J by 5 bases, leaving 7 bases between them. This CDR3 has 13 amino acids. Germline assignment: CDR1 KGHSH and CDR2 LQKENI.

This clonotype turned up a few times. The J gene is TRBJ2-7, the V gene TRBV5-1; no clear D gene. V lost 2 bases and J 0 bases, leaving 9 bases between the germline ends. The CDR3 spans 14 residues. Germline V CDR1 and CDR2: SGHRS, YFSETQ. The CDR3 DNA follows: TGCGCCAGCAGCTTTTCGTCACCCTCCTACGAGCAGTACTTC. Protein sequence: CASSFSSPSYEQYF.

This clonotype was recorded at least ten times. This sequence joins TRBV11-2 and TRBJ2-3; 8 nucleotides agree with TRBD1. The CDR3 loop spans 15 amino acids. In germline, CDR1 is SGHAT, CDR2 FQNNGV. Trimming took 3 bases from V and 2 from J; bases not matched to a gene: 4. The CDR3 reads CASSFDRGNTDTQYF. The CDR3 coding sequence is TGTGCCAGCAGCTTTGACAGGGGTAACACAGATACGCAGTATTTT.

The table lists this clonotype with a few counts. V gene TRBV2 combines with J gene TRBJ2-7; 9 bases fit TRBD2. CDR3 length equals 15 residues. Germline V lookup: CDR1 SNHLY, CDR2 FYNNEI. With 2 bases clipped from V and 4 bases from J, the junction kept 6 bases outside the gene matches. This chain's CDR3 is CASSEWASGDYEQYV. CDR3 coding DNA: TGTGCCAGCAGTGAATGGGCTAGCGGGGATTACGAGCAGTACGTC.

This clonotype was detected a few times. This chain uses TRBV5-1 with TRBJ2-3; possible D gene TRBD1, 6 bases. The CDR3 has 14 residues. Between the trimmed V and J ends, which lost 2 bases and 2 bases, there was a span of 9 bases. From germline, CDR1 is SGHRS and CDR2 YFSETQ. The CDR3 loop is CASSLQGTTDTQYF. The CDR3, as DNA: TGCGCCAGCAGCTTACAGGGTACCACAGATACGCAGTATTTT.

This clonotype has more than one count but fewer than ten. Here the CDR3 reads CASGLLSVRSANYGYTF. In DNA form, the CDR3 reads TGTGCTAGTGGTTTGTTGTCCGTACGGTCAGCTAACTATGGCTACACCTTC. V is TRBV12-5 and J is TRBJ1-2; D is undetermined. Per germline, CDR1 LGHNT and CDR2 FRNRAP. CDR3 size: 17 residues. The ends were cut back, 2 bases at V and 0 bases at J, with 16 bases in the middle.

V is TRBV5-5 and J is TRBJ2-1; D might be TRBD1 (5 bases). V lost 1 base to trimming and J lost 6 bases, with 8 bases between them. The CDR3 covers 13 residues. Germline loops: CDR1 SGHKS, CDR2 YYEKEE (reference sequence). In DNA form, the CDR3 reads TGTGCCAGCAGCTTGTGGCAGGGCAATGAGCAGTTCTTC. As protein: CASSLWQGNEQFF.

The CDR3 DNA sequence: TGCAGCGTCGGGCCGCGGGATACGCAGTATTTT. Its translation: CSVGPRDTQYF. The chain has TRBV29-1 and TRBJ2-3; D remains unclear. This CDR3 is built from 11 residues. Germline V gene data show CDR1 as SQVTM and CDR2 as ANQGSEA. Deletions cut 6 bases from V and 6 bases from J, with 10 bases between.